Below are 13 T cell receptor beta chains sequenced from a single sample in a study of cytomegalovirus exposure and HLA in healthy donors. Both 60 Vbeta primers and 13 Jbeta primers went into the PCR. Some clones are missing from TCRdb's copy, which holds only in-frame ones; the method was immunoSEQ multiplex PCR. The sample yields around 62,000 clones, around 80% seen once. Sequencing input: PBMCs. The receptors shown here come from a man aged 35 to 55 in good health and CMV-seronegative.

The chain links TRBV19 to TRBJ2-3; 14 bases agree with TRBD2. V shed 5 bases and J 4 bases; nucleotides not matched to a gene: 11. The V gene's germline CDR1 is LNHDA and CDR2 SQIVND (reference sequence). This CDR3 spans 18 amino acids. CDR3 in amino acids: CASSPRLAGGPWADTQYF. DNA for the CDR3: TGTGCCAGTAGTCCCCGACTAGCGGGGGGGCCGTGGGCAGATACGCAGTATTTT. The entire variable domain, with the rest obtained from reference TRBV19 and TRBJ2-3, is as follows: DGGITQSPKYLFRKEGQNVTLSCEQNLNHDAMYWYRQDPGQGLRLIYYSQIVNDFQKGDIAEGYSVSREKKESFPLTVTSAQKNPTAFYLCASSPRLAGGPWADTQYFGPGTRLTVL.

The J gene is TRBJ2-2, the V gene TRBV19, with a tentative D call TRBD1 (5 bases). The CDR3 has 14 amino acids. Germline V gene data show CDR1 as LNHDA and CDR2 as SQIVND (reference sequence). Between the trimmed V and J ends, which lost 7 bases and 4 bases, there was a span of 13 bases. The CDR3 DNA reads TGTGCCAGTAAGGCCGCAGGGATCACCGGGGAGCTGTTTTTT. The encoded protein is CASKAAGITGELFF.

This clone was observed a few times. The gene calls are TRBV27 and TRBJ2-1, with 9 positions matching TRBD2. The CDR3 contains 16 residues. J lost 7 bases, V lost 6 bases, and 13 bases had no gene match. CDR1 is MNHEY, CDR2 SMNVEV, per germline (reference sequence). In DNA, the CDR3 is TGTGCCAGCAGCCTAAGGGGACTAGCTGGTGGGAATGAGCAGTTCTTC. It yields the protein CASSLRGLAGGNEQFF.

V and J are TRBV6-5 and TRBJ1-5; possible D gene TRBD1, 6 bases. V dropped 5 bases and J dropped 7 bases, with 12 bases sitting between them. Germline V gene data show CDR1 as MNHEY and CDR2 as SVGAGI. The CDR3 is 13 amino acids. CDR3 sequence reads: CASSVGGGQPQHF. In DNA form, the CDR3 reads TGTGCCAGCAGTGTAGGGGGGGGGCAGCCCCAGCATTTT.

V gene TRBV7-6 combines with J gene TRBJ2-2, with D hard to call. V gave up 4 bases and J gave up 7 bases, with 7 bases separating them. The CDR3 length is 12 residues. CDR1 and CDR2 (germline): SGHVS, FNYEAQ. In DNA form, the CDR3 reads TGTGCCAGCAGCTCCTCGGGCGGGGAGCTGTTTTTT. Translation gives CASSSSGGELFF.

J is TRBJ1-5 and V is TRBV4-1; 10 bases agree with TRBD1. The J segment lost 7 bases and the V segment lost 4 bases, leaving 7 bases of the junction unmatched. The CDR3 runs to 15 residues. Per the germline V gene, CDR1 is MGHRA and CDR2 is YSYEKL. CDR3 nucleotide sequence: TGCGCCAGCAGCCTCCGGGACAGGGGAGGGCAGCCCCAGCATTTT. This translates into CASSLRDRGGQPQHF.

Concerning this clone itself: One junction end disagrees with the germline gene, perhaps due to a read error. V gene TRBV7-9 combines with J gene TRBJ2-1, with TRBD1 as a possible D gene (6 bases). This CDR3 spans 12 amino acids. The germline V gene encodes CDR1 SEHNR and CDR2 FQNEAQ (reference sequence). The CDR3 here is CSSRTDYNEQFF. The CDR3 DNA sequence: TGTTCCAGCAGGACAGATTACAATGAGCAGTTCTTC.

CDR3 residues: CASSHGTGATYEQYF. CDR3 nucleotides: TGTGCCAGCAGTCACGGGACAGGGGCCACCTACGAGCAGTACTTC. The rearrangement links TRBV25-1 to TRBJ2-7, with 10 nucleotides matching TRBD1. The V segment lost 5 bases and the J segment 2 bases; nucleotides outside the gene matches: 6. The V gene's germline CDR1 is MGHDK and CDR2 SYGVNS. This CDR3 is built from 15 residues.

The rearrangement uses TRBV6-6 and TRBJ1-4, with D maybe TRBD1 (5 bases). Germline V gives CDR1 MNHNY, CDR2 SVGAGI (reference sequence). The CDR3 has 15 residues. Trimming shortened V by 8 bases and J by 0 bases, and 13 bases separated the two germline ends. The CDR3 nucleotides are TGTGCCAGCGCCGCGGGGGGAGCAACTAATGAAAAACTGTTTTTT. Translating it yields CASAAGGATNEKLFF.

V is TRBV4-2 and J is TRBJ2-2; 13 nucleotides match TRBD2. V was pared by 4 bases and J by 4 bases, with 15 bases of the junction left unmatched. The V gene's germline CDR1 is LGHNA and CDR2 YNFKEQ. This CDR3 region has 20 residues. In nucleotides, the CDR3 is TGTGCCAGCAGCCCAGATCCGGGACTAGCGGGGCCCGCGAGCACCGGGGAGCTGTTTTTT. This encodes CASSPDPGLAGPASTGELFF.

This clone was detected once. The rearrangement uses TRBV21-1 and TRBJ1-2; the D segment call TRBD1 is taken from the table without a DNA check. TRBV21-1 is designated a pseudogene. The CDR3 contains 15 residues. For the CDR3, the DNA is TGTGCCAGCAGCAAATTGCTCCAGGGGGACTATGGCTACACCTTC. Its translation is CASSKLLQGDYGYTF.

As DNA, the CDR3 is TGCGCCAGCAGCTTGGGGGGAGGGCAAGAGACCCAGTACTTC. The encoded protein is CASSLGGGQETQYF. The rearrangement joins TRBV5-1 to TRBJ2-5; TRBD2 matches 7 bases. This CDR3 contains 14 residues. CDR1 and CDR2 (germline): SGHRS, YFSETQ. Losses at the gene ends were 0 bases for V and 2 bases for J; bases not matched to a gene: 1.

This clone was recorded a few times. The gene calls are TRBV6-5 and TRBJ1-1, with D possibly TRBD1 on 6 matching bases. Germline CDR1 reads MNHEY; CDR2 reads SVGAGI. Trimming left V 2 bases short and J 0 bases short, with 10 bases between. The CDR3 is made up of 15 amino acids. The CDR3 spells CASSYGQTMNTEAFF. DNA of the CDR3: TGTGCCAGCAGTTACGGACAGACCATGAACACTGAAGCTTTCTTT.